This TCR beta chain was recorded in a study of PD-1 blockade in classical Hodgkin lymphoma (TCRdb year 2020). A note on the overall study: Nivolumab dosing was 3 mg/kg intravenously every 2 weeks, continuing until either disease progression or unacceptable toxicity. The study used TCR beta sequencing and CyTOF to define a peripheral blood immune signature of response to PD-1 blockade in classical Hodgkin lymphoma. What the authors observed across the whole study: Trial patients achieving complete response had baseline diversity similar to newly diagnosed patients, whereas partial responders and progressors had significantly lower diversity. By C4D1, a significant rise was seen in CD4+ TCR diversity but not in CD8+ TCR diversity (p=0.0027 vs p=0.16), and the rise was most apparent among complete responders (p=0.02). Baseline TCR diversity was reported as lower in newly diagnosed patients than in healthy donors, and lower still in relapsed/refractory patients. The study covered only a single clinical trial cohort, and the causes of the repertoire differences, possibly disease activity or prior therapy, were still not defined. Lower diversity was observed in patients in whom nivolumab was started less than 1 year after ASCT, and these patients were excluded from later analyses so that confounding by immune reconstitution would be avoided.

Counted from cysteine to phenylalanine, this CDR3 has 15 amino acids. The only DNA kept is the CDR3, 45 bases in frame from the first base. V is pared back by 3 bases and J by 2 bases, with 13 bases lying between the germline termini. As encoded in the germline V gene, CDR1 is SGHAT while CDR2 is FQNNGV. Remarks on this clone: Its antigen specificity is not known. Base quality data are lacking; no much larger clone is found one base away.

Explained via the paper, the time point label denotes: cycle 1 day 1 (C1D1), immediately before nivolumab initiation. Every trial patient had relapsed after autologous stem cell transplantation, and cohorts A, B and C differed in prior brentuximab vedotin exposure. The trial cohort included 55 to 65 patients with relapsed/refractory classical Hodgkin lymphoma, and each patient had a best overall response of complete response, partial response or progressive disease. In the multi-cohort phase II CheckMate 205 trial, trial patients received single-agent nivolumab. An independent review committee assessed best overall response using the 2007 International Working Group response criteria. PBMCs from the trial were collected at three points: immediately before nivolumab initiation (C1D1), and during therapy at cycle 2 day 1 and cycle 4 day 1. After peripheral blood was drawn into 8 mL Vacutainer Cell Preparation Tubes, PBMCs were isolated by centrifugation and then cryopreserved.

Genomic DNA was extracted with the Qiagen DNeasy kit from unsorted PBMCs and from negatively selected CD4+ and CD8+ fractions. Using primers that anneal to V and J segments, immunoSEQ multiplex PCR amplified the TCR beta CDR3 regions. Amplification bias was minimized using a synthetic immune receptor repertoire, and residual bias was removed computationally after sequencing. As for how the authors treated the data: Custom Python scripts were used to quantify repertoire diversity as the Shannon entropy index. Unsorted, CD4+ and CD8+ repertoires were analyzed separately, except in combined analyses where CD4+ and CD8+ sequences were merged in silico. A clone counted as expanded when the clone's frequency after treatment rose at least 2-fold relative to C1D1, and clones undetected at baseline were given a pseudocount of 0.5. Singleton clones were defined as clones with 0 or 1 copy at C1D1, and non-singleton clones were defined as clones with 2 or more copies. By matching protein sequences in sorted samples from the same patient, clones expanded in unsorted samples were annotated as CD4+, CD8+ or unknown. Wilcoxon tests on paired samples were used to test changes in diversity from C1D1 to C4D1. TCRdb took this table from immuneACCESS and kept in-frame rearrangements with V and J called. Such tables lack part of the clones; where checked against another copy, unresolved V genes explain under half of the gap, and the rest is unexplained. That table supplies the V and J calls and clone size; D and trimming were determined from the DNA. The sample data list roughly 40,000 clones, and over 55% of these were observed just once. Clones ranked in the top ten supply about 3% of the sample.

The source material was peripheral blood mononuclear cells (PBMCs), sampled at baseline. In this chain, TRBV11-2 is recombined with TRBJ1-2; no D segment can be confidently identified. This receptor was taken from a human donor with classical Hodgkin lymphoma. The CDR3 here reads CASSFPLGGNYGYTF. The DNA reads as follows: TGTGCCAGCAGCTTCCCCTTAGGAGGAAACTATGGCTACACCTTC.